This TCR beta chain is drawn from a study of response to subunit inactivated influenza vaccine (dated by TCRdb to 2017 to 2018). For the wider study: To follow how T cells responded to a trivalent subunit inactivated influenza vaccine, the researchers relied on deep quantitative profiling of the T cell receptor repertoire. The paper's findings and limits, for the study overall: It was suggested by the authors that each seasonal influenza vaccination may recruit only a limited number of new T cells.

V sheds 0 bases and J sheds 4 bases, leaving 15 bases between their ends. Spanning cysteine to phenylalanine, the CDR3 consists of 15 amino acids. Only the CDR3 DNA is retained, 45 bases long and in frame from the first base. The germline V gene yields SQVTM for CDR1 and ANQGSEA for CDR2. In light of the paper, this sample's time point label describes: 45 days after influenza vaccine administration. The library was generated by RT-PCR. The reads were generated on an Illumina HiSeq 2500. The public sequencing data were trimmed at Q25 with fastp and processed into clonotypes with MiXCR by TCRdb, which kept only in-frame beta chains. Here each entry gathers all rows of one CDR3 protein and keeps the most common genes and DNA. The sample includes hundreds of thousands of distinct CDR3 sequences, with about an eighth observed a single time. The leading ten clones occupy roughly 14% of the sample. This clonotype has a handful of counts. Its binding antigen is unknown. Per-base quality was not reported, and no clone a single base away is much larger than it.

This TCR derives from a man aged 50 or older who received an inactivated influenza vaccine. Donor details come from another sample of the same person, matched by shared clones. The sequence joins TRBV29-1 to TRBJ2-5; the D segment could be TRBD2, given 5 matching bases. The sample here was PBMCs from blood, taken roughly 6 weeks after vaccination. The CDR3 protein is CSVEDTGVGGETQYF. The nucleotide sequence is TGCAGCGTTGAAGATACCGGGGTTGGCGGAGAGACCCAGTACTTC.